The 14 T cell receptor beta chains presented below share a single source sample, sequenced in a study of response to subunit inactivated influenza vaccine. TCRdb called the RT-PCR reads again in MiXCR, with one record for every CDR3 protein. The sample includes over 450,000 distinct CDR3 sequences, over 10% of them seen just once. Sequenced here: PBMCs from blood, sampled 40 to 50 days after vaccination. Every receptor here comes from a middle-aged man who received an inactivated influenza vaccine.

This clonotype was recorded a few times. V gene TRBV29-1 combines with J gene TRBJ2-7; no reliable D call. The CDR3 is 15 residues long. Trimming shortened V by 1 base and J by 0 bases, and 13 bases separated the two germline ends. The germline gives CDR1 SQVTM, CDR2 ANQGSEA. CDR3 sequence (DNA): TGCAGCGTTGAAGGCCCGGGTGGTGCCTCCTACGAGCAGTACTTC. It yields the protein CSVEGPGGASYEQYF.

Ten or more counts support this clonotype. The J gene is TRBJ2-7, the V gene TRBV9; D gene ambiguous. Trimming stripped 4 bases from V and 1 base from J, with 9 bases between. Germline loops: CDR1 SGDLS, CDR2 YYNGEE. The CDR3 contains 13 residues. This chain's CDR3 is CASSPSLSYEQYF. The CDR3 nucleotides are TGTGCCAGCAGCCCTTCTCTATCCTACGAGCAGTACTTC.

This clonotype was seen at least ten times. The chain uses TRBV7-2 and TRBJ1-1; D unclear. Germline CDR1 is SGHTA and CDR2 is FQGNSA. The CDR3 is made up of 15 amino acids. The V end was cut by 1 base, the J end by 0 bases, with 9 bases between. The CDR3 DNA reads TGTGCCAGCAGCTTAGTGTTGCAGATGAACACTGAAGCTTTCTTT. Translated, it gives CASSLVLQMNTEAFF.

This clonotype has only a few counts. This rearrangement joins TRBV5-6 to TRBJ1-2; D is undetermined. This CDR3 comprises 13 residues. Germline V gene data show CDR1 as SGHDT and CDR2 as YYEEEE. Trimming removed 9 bases at V and 5 bases at J, with 17 bases between. The CDR3 DNA reads as TGTGCCACCGCTTCGAGCCAACTATATGGCTACACCTTC. Translation gives CATASSQLYGYTF.

This clonotype occurred many times. The rearrangement joins TRBV5-1 to TRBJ2-2; D might be TRBD2 (5 bases). Trimming shortened V by 6 bases and J by 1 base, and 10 bases separated the two germline ends. CDR1 and CDR2 (germline): SGHRS, YFSETQ. CDR3 size: 14 residues. The CDR3 coding sequence is TGCGCCAGCACTAATCGGGGGAACACCGGGGAGCTGTTTTTT. This encodes CASTNRGNTGELFF. Complete variable domain (other parts from reference TRBV5-1 and TRBJ2-2): KAGVTQTPRYLIKTRGQQVTLSCSPISGHRSVSWYQQTPGQGLQFLFEYFSETQRNKGNFPGRFSGRQFSNSRSEMNVSTLELGDSALYLCASTNRGNTGELFFGEGSRLTVL.

Only a few counts were recorded for this clonotype. This sequence joins TRBV29-1 and TRBJ2-2, with TRBD1 matching over 8 bases. Germline CDR1 is SQVTM and CDR2 is ANQGSEA. V lost 7 bases, J lost 1 base, and 5 bases stayed unmatched. This CDR3 is 14 amino acids long. The CDR3 spells CSALGTGNTGELFF. CDR3 nucleotides: TGCAGCGCATTAGGGACAGGGAACACCGGGGAGCTGTTTTTT.

This clonotype has more than one count but fewer than ten. J is TRBJ1-3 and V is TRBV3-1; weak D call: TRBD1 (6 bases). Germline-derived CDR1 and CDR2 are LGHDT and YNNKEL (reference sequence). Trimming took off 1 base at V and 0 bases at J, with 10 bases between the two ends. The CDR3 covers 16 residues. CDR3 coding DNA: TGTGCCAGCAGCCAAGGACAGGCTTTCTCTGGAAACACCATATATTTT. This gives the protein CASSQGQAFSGNTIYF.

The CDR3 nucleotides read TGTGCCAGCAGCTGGAGGGGACAGAACACCGGGGAGCTGTTTTTT. Amino acid sequence: CASSWRGQNTGELFF. The rearrangement links TRBV7-2 to TRBJ2-2; D could derive from TRBD1 or TRBD2 (6 bases each). CDR1 is SGHTA, CDR2 FQGNSA, per germline. The CDR3 has 15 residues. The V gene lost 4 bases and the J gene lost 1 base, with 10 bases spanning the gap.

The chain employs TRBV6-5 and TRBJ2-3; no definite D call. The germline CDR1 and CDR2 sequences are MNHEY and SVGAGI. This CDR3 spans 14 amino acids. The V gene lost 1 base and the J gene lost 0 bases, with 5 bases spanning the gap. This CDR3 is CASSYYQSTDTQYF. In DNA form, the CDR3 reads TGTGCCAGCAGTTACTACCAGAGCACAGATACGCAGTATTTT.

The chain joins TRBV4-2 to TRBJ2-2; D not resolved. The CDR3 length is 17 residues. Germline V lookup: CDR1 LGHNA, CDR2 YNFKEQ. Deletions cut 0 bases from V and 0 bases from J, with 11 bases between. CDR3 DNA sequence: TGTGCCAGCAGCCAAGAACAACTGGCGGCGAACACCGGGGAGCTGTTTTTT. Its translation: CASSQEQLAANTGELFF.

This clonotype showed up just a few times. V is TRBV11-2 and J is TRBJ2-1, with TRBD1 identical over 7 bases. CDR3 length equals 13 residues. After removal of 5 bases from V and 5 bases from J, the junction contained 3 bases not matched to a gene. Per the germline V gene, CDR1 is SGHAT and CDR2 is FQNNGV. The CDR3 reads CASSGDRNNEQFF. Here the CDR3 DNA reads TGTGCCAGCAGCGGGGACAGAAACAATGAGCAGTTCTTC.

In nucleotides, the CDR3 is TGTGCCAGCAGCCAGATGGGGCTAGCGGGGCGATACGAGCAGTACTTC. Amino acids: CASSQMGLAGRYEQYF. The gene calls are TRBV4-2 and TRBJ2-7; 9 bases line up with TRBD2. The CDR3 runs to 16 residues. Trimming removed 3 bases from V and 4 bases from J; junction bases left unmatched: 10. The germline gives CDR1 LGHNA, CDR2 YNFKEQ.

This chain connects TRBV7-8 to TRBJ1-6, with a weak D call TRBD1 (5 bases). V dropped 0 bases and J dropped 7 bases, with 13 bases sitting between them. Germline-derived CDR1 and CDR2 are SGHVS and FQNEAQ. The CDR3 consists of 16 residues. The CDR3 nucleotides are TGTGCCAGCAGCTTAGCTGTGACAGTCCTAAATTCACCCCTCCACTTT. Amino acid sequence: CASSLAVTVLNSPLHF.

On this clonotype: A much larger clone lies a single base off, so this may be a read error. This chain connects TRBV4-3 to TRBJ2-1; TRBD2 agrees at 10 bases. The J call is doubtful: the DNA matches TRBJ2-7 better. The CDR3 contains 16 residues. The germline V gene has CDR1 LGHNA and CDR2 YSLEER. Here the CDR3 reads CASSATTSGLYNEQYF. The CDR3 coding sequence is TGCGCCAGCAGCGCAACGACTAGCGGGTTATACAATGAGCAGTACTTC.